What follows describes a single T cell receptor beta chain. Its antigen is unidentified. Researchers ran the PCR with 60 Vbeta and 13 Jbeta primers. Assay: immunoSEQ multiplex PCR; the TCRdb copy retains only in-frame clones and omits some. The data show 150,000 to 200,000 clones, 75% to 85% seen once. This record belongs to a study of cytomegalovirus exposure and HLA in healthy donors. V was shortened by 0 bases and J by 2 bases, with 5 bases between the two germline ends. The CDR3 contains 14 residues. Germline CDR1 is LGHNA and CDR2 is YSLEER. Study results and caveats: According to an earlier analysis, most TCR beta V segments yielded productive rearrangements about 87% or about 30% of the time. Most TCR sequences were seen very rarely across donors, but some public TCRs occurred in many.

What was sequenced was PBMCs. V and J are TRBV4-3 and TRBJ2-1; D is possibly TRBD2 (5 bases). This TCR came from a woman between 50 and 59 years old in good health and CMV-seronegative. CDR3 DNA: TGCGCCAGCAGCCAAGACGGGACCTACAATGAGCAGTTCTTC. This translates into CASSQDGTYNEQFF.